This T cell receptor beta chain originates from a study of blood T cells in healthy people across ages. Using a J-beta primer mix together with a sample-barcoded 5' primer, a second PCR was run for about 6 to 11 cycles. TCRdb reanalysed the 5' RACE reads using MiXCR and keeps one entry per CDR3 protein. The sample gives around 790,000 distinct CDR3 sequences, around 45% of which show up once; about 19% is in the top ten. The J segment lost 9 bases and the V segment lost 5 bases, leaving 8 bases of the junction unmatched. This CDR3 contains 15 residues. Germline V gene sequence: CDR1 MNHNY, CDR2 SVGAGI (reference sequence).

This sequence originates from a man between 60 and 70 years old in good health. The specimen sequenced was blood. The chain combines TRBV6-6 with TRBJ2-1, with 12 bases aligning to TRBD2. DNA of the CDR3: TGTGCCAGCAGTCCTCTAGCGGGGGGGCCGGGTGAGCAGTTCTTC. Amino acid sequence: CASSPLAGGPGEQFF.